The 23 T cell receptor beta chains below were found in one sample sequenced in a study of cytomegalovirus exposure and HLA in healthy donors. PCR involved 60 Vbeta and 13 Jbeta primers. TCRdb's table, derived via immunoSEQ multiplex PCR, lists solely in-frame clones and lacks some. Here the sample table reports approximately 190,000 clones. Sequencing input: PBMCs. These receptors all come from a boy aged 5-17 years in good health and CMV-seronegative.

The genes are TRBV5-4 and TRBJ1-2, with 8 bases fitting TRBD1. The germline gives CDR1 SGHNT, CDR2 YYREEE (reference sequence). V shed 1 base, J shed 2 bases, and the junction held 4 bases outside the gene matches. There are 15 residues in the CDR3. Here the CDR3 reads CASSLRGQANYGYTF. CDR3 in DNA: TGTGCCAGCAGCTTGAGGGGACAGGCAAACTATGGCTACACCTTC. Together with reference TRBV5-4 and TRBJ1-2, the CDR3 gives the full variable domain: ETGVTQSPTHLIKTRGQQVTLRCSSQSGHNTVSWYQQALGQGPQFIFQYYREEENGRGNFPPRFSGLQFPNYSSELNVNALELDDSALYLCASSLRGQANYGYTFGSGTRLTVV.

CDR3 in DNA: TGTGCCAGCAGCTTCCTGAGGGCGGGGATCCCCTACGAGCAGTACTTC. It is translated as CASSFLRAGIPYEQYF. J is TRBJ2-7 and V is TRBV7-2, with D maybe TRBD2 (6 bases). Germline values: CDR1 SGHTA, CDR2 FQGNSA. The V gene lost 3 bases and the J gene lost 2 bases, with 17 bases spanning the gap. The CDR3 consists of 16 residues.

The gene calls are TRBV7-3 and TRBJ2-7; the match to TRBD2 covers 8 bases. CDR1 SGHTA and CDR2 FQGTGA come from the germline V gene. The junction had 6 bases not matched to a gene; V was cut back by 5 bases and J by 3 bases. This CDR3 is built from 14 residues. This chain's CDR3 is CASSPRGGNYEQYF. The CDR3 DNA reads TGTGCCAGCAGCCCCCGGGGGGGGAACTACGAGCAGTACTTC.

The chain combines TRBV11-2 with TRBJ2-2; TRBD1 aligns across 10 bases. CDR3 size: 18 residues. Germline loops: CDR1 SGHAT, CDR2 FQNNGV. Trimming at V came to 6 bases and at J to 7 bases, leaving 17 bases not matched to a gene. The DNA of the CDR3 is TGTGCCAGCAGGACGCCCGGGACAGGGGCCCGTCGTGGCGGGGAGCTGTTTTTT. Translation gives CASRTPGTGARRGGELFF.

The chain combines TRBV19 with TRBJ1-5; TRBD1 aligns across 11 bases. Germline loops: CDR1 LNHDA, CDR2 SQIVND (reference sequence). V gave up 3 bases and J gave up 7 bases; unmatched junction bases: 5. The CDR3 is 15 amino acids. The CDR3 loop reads CASSITGQGGQPQHF. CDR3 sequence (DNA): TGTGCCAGTAGTATTACGGGACAGGGGGGCCAGCCCCAGCATTTT.

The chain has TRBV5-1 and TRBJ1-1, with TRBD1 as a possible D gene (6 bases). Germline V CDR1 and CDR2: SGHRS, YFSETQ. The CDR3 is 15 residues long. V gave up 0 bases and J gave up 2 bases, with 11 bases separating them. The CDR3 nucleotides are TGCGCCAGCAGCTTGGCCCGGGACATAAACACTGAAGCTTTCTTT. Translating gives CASSLARDINTEAFF.

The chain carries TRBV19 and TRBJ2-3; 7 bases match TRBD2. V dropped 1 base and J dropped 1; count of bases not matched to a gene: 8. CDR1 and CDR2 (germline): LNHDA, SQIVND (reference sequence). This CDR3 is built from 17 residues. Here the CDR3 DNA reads TGTGCCAGTAGTATAGCCGGGGGGAATCGGGGCACAGATACGCAGTATTTT. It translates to CASSIAGGNRGTDTQYF. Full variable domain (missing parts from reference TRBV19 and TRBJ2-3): DGGITQSPKYLFRKEGQNVTLSCEQNLNHDAMYWYRQDPGQGLRLIYYSQIVNDFQKGDIAEGYSVSREKKESFPLTVTSAQKNPTAFYLCASSIAGGNRGTDTQYFGPGTRLTVL.

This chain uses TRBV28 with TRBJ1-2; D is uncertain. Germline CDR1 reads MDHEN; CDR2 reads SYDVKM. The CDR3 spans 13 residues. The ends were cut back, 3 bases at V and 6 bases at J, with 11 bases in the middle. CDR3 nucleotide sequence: TGTGCCAGCAGTTTCTCAGTGGAGGATGGCTACACCTTC. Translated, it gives CASSFSVEDGYTF.

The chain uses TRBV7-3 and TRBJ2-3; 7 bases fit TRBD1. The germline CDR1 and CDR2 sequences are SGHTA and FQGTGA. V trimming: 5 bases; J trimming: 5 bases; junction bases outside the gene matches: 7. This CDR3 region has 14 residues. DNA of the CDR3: TGTGCCAGCAGCCCAGCGACAGGGCAAGATACGCAGTATTTT. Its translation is CASSPATGQDTQYF.

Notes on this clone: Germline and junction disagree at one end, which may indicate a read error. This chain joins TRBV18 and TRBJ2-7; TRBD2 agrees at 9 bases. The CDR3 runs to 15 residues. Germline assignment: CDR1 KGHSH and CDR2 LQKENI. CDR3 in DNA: TGTGCCAGCTCTCCACCACTAGCGGGCTCCTACGAGCAGTACTTC. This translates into CASSPPLAGSYEQYF.

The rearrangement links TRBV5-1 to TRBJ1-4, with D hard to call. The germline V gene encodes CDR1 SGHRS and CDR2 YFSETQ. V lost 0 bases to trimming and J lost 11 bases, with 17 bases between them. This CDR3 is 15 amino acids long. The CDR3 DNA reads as TGCGCCAGCAGCTTGGAGGAGGGAGTTAGGAGGAAACTGTTTTTT. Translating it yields CASSLEEGVRRKLFF. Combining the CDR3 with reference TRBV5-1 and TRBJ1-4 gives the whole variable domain KAGVTQTPRYLIKTRGQQVTLSCSPISGHRSVSWYQQTPGQGLQFLFEYFSETQRNKGNFPGRFSGRQFSNSRSEMNVSTLELGDSALYLCASSLEEGVRRKLFFGSGTQLSVL.

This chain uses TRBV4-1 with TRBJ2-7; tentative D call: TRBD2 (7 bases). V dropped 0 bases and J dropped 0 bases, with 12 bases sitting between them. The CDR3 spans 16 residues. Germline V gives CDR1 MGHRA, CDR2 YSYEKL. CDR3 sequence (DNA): TGCGCCAGCAGCCAAGAGAGGGGGGGGCCCTCCTACGAGCAGTACTTC. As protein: CASSQERGGPSYEQYF.

Here the CDR3 DNA reads TGTGCCAGTACCCCCCGAGGACAGAATTCACCCCTCCACTTT. Translated: CASTPRGQNSPLHF. The chain has TRBV19 and TRBJ1-6; D might be TRBD1 (6 bases). The germline V and J ends were trimmed by 7 bases and 7 bases, with 14 bases remaining between them. Per the germline V gene, CDR1 is LNHDA and CDR2 is SQIVND (reference sequence). The CDR3 contains 14 residues.

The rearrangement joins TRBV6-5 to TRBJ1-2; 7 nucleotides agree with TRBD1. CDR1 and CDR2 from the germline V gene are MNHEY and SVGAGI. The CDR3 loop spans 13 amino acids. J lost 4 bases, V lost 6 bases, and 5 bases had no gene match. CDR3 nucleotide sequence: TGTGCCAGCAGGCCGACAGGGACCTATGGCTACACCTTC. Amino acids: CASRPTGTYGYTF.

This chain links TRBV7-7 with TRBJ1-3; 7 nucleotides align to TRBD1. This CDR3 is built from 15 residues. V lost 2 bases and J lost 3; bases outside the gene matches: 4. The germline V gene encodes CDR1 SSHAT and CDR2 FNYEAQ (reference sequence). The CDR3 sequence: CASSLSPGGGNTIYF. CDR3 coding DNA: TGTGCCAGCAGCTTAAGCCCAGGGGGTGGAAACACCATATATTTT.

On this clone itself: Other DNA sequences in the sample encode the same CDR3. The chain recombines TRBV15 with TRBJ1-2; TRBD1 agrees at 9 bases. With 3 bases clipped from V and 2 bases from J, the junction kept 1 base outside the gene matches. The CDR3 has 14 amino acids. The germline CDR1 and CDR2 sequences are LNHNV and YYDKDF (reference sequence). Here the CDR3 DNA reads TGTGCCACCAGCAGGGGACAGGGAAACTATGGCTACACCTTC. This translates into CATSRGQGNYGYTF.

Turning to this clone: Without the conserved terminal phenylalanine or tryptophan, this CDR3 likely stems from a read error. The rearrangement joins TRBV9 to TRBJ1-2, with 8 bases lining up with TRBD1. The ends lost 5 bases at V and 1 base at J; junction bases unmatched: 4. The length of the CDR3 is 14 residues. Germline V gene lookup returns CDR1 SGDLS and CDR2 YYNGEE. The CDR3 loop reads CASRGDRYNYGYTL. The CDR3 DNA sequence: TGTGCCAGCAGGGGGGACAGGTATAACTATGGCTACACCCTC.

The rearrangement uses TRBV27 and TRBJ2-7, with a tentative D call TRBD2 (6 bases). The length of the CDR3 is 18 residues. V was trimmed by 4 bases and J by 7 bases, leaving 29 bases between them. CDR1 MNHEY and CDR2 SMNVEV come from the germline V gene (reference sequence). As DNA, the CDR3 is TGTGCCAGCAGTTGGGGGGATCAATTACATGGCCGGTTGGGAGAGCAGTACTTC. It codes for CASSWGDQLHGRLGEQYF.

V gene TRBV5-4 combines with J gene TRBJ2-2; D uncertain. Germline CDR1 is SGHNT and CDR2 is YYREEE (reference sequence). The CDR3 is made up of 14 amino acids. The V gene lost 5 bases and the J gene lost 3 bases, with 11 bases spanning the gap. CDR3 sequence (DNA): TGTGCCAGCAGTCATGATCCGGACACCGGGGAGCTGTTTTTT. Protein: CASSHDPDTGELFF.

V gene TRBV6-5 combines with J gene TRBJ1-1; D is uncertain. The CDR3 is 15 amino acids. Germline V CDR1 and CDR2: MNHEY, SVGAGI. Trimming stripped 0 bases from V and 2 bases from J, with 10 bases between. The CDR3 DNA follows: TGTGCCAGCAGTTACTCCTCGGGTTTAAACACTGAAGCTTTCTTT. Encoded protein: CASSYSSGLNTEAFF.

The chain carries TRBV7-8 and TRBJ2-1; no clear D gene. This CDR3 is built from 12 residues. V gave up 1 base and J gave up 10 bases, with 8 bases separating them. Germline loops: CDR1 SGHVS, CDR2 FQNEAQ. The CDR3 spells CASSLVMEEQFF. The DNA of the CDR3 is TGTGCCAGCAGCTTAGTTATGGAGGAGCAGTTCTTC.

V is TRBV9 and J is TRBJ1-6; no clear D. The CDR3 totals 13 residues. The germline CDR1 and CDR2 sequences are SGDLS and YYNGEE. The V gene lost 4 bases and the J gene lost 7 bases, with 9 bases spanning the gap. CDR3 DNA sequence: TGTGCCAGCAGCTCAGACTTGAATTCACCCCTCCACTTT. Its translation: CASSSDLNSPLHF.

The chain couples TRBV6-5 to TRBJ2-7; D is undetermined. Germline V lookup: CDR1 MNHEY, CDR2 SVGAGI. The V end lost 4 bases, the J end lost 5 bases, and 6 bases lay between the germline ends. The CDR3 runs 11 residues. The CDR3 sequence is CASSSLDEQYF. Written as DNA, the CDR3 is TGTGCCAGCAGTTCCCTCGACGAGCAGTACTTC.